This paragraph covers one TCR beta chain sequence. The table lists this clonotype with many counts. It has no known antigen specificity. Base qualities were left out, and no much larger clone turns up one base away. This sample is part of a study of T cells in Graves' hyperthyroidism and ophthalmopathy (dated by TCRdb to about 2019). Turning to the overall study: Peripheral blood was sampled at the time of initial diagnosis, prior to any treatment. To identify TCR V-J signatures that set the groups apart, the researchers used a discovery cohort of 100 patients, made up of under 50 with Graves' ophthalmopathy and some 55 with stable Graves' hyperthyroidism. Prospective prediction of ophthalmopathy was tested in an independent validation cohort of 18 to 20 hyperthyroidism patients and some 17 patients who later progressed to ophthalmopathy. For training and testing, the approximately 92 patients in the discovery cohort were randomly divided in a 7:3 ratio. The study also compared thyroid tissue and blood T-cell repertoires from about 6 Graves' hyperthyroidism patients. Once sampling was done, hyperthyroidism patients were given methimazole at a starting dose of 30 mg daily, whereas ophthalmopathy patients were given high-dose intravenous methylprednisolone. The paper describes TCR Vbeta CDR3 sequencing of 120 to 150 peripheral blood samples, made up of 40 to 45 ophthalmopathy patients, around 73 hyperthyroidism patients and roughly 17 progressor patients.

The TCR beta CDR3 regions were amplified from RNA transcripts. A first-round RT-PCR of the TCR CDR3 used the HTBI primer set with the Qiagen OneStep RT-PCR kit. Libraries were constructed in a second round of multiplex PCR, after which size selection and purification were carried out. Libraries were sequenced paired-end with 100 bp reads on an Illumina HiSeq2000. The study's processing was this. SOAPnuke was used to process the raw data, removing reads that contained adapters or uncalled bases, had a mean Phred below 15, or lacked an exact match to the constant primer or identifier. High-quality paired reads were merged with COPE v1.2.5, and unique nucleotide sequences were defined as clonotypes. MiTCR v1.1 was used to align clonotypes to the IMGT TRBV, TRBD and TRBJ reference segments. The analysis was restricted to V-J combinations with a frequency above 0.0001, which together covered roughly 99% of the repertoires. A TCS score was defined as the ratio between F50 (clonal expansion) and ExV (chaos), using BLOSUM62-based TCRdist between CDR3 peptides within each V-J. Welch's t-statistics and random forest reduced around 520 V-J features to roughly 13, which were used in a naive Bayes classifier (R e1071). The raw public data were reprocessed by TCRdb itself: fastp quality trimming at Q25, MiXCR clonotype calling, in-frame beta chains only. Rows are unified per CDR3 protein, each entry keeping the most common DNA and genes. TCRdb's processing, not the authors' own work, is the source of the V and J calls. This sample comprises more than 300,000 distinct CDR3 sequences, about 18% of them detected only once. The ten largest clones capture approximately 35% of the sample.

Hyperthyroidism patients were newly diagnosed, with disease duration under 2 months, and aged 18 to 65 years. Exclusion was applied to patients with uncontrolled infections, other autoimmune diseases, pregnancy or lactation. Clinical symptoms, serum thyroxine and TRAb, thyroid ultrasound, and orbital computed tomography formed the basis for the diagnoses. For progressor patients, blood was drawn at the first diagnosis of hyperthyroidism, before any ophthalmopathy symptoms had appeared. PBMCs were separated from under 12 ml of fresh peripheral blood using Ficoll-Paque density gradient centrifugation. Patients classed as progressors first received a Graves' hyperthyroidism diagnosis and then went on to develop ophthalmopathy during follow-up. Total RNA was extracted with Trizol reagent, and quality was checked on an Agilent 2100 Bioanalyzer. The paper as a whole reports these results and caveats: Sample size was not statistically predetermined, and investigators were not blinded to group allocation. In validation, the model predicted progression to ophthalmopathy with 60% to 71% sensitivity and 72.22% specificity, a median of around six months before onset. Blood samples also contained most of the expanded thyroid clonotypes (frequency above 0.001), which suggests that blood repertoires may reflect thyroid immune responses. A 13 V-J signature model separated ophthalmopathy from stable hyperthyroidism, with approximately 86% sensitivity and 81.08% specificity in cross-validation and 80%/75% in testing.

Including cysteine and phenylalanine, the CDR3 has 16 amino acids. The kept DNA is CDR3 alone, 48 bases in frame from the first base. The CDR1 and CDR2 encoded by the germline V gene (reference sequence) are WNHNN and SYGVQD. V sheds 6 bases and J sheds 2 bases, leaving 19 bases between their ends. Recombination joined TRBV10-1 with TRBJ1-2; the D gene is perhaps TRBD1, from 5 matching bases. The clonotype originates from a woman younger than 45 with Graves' hyperthyroidism that later progressed to Graves' ophthalmopathy. The sequencing sample was made of blood. The encoded CDR3 is CASRPLAGVANYGYTF. The nucleotide sequence is TGCGCCAGCAGGCCCCTGGCGGGGGTCGCCAACTATGGCTACACCTTC.